The clone carrying this T cell receptor beta chain was detected many times. Its target is unknown. The entry originates in a study of neurological immune-mediated disorders. The sorted libraries were prepared using about a million CD4+ or CD8+ T cells that had themselves been sorted. Study findings and constraints: HTLV-1-associated myelopathy showed the most TCR clonal expansion; multiple sclerosis the least, below healthy controls.

V gave up 7 bases and J gave up 9 bases; unmatched junction bases: 14. The CDR3 is made up of 14 amino acids. The germline gives CDR1 SQVTM, CDR2 ANQGSEA. 5'RACE employing 10-nucleotide random UMIs yielded the cDNA. TCRdb reanalysed the 5' RACE reads using MiXCR and keeps one entry per CDR3 protein. The repertoire holds 30,000 to 45,000 distinct CDR3 sequences, with about 4.4% as singletons. The specimen sequenced was CD4+ T cells from blood. The V gene is TRBV29-1, the J gene TRBJ2-1, with 8 bases matching TRBD2. The origin of this receptor is a man younger than 35 in good health. Written as DNA, the CDR3 is TGCAGCGCCCAACGGGGGGGGGGCCAATCTGAGCAGTTCTTC. Translated: CSAQRGGGQSEQFF.